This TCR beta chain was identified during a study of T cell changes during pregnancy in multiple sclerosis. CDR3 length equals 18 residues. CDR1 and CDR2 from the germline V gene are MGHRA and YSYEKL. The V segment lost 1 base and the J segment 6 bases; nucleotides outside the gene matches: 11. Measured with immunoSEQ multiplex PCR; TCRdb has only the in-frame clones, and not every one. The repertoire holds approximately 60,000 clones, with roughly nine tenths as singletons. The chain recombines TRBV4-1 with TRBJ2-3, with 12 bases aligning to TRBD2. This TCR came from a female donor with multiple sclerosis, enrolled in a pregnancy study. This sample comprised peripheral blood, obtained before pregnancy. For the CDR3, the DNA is TGCGCCAGCAGCCAAGGAGCAGCTAGCGGGGGGGCAGGGGATACGCAGTATTTT. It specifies CASSQGAASGGAGDTQYF.